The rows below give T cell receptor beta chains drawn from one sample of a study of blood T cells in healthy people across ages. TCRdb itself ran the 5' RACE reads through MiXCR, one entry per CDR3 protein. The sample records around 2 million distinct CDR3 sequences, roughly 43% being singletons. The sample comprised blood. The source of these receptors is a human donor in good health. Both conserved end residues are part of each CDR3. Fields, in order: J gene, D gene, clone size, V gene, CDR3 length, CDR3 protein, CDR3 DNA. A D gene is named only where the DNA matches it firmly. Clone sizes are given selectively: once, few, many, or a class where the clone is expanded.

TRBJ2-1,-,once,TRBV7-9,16,CASSLEFGYSYNEQFF,TGTGCCAGCAGCTTAGAATTCGGGTACTCCTACAATGAGCAGTTCTTC
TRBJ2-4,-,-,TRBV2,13,CASSERAAGIQYF,TGTGCCAGCAGTGAAAGAGCGGCGGGCATTCAGTACTTC
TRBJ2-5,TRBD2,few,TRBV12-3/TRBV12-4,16,CASSALLAGGPETQYF,TGTGCCAGCAGTGCGCTACTAGCGGGGGGGCCAGAGACCCAGTACTTC
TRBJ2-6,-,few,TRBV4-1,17,CASSQVSGQSGANVLTF,TGCGCCAGCAGCCAAGTATCCGGCCAGTCTGGGGCCAACGTCCTGACTTTC
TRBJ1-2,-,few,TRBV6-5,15,CASTTGFSWGYGYTF,TGTGCCAGCACCACGGGATTCTCCTGGGGCTATGGCTACACCTTC
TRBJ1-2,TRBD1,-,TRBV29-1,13,CSVEDRDIYGCTF,TGCAGCGTTGAGGACAGGGATATCTATGGCTGCACCTTC
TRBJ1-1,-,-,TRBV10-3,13,CAISEIDRREAFF,TGTGCCATCAGTGAGATTGACAGGAGGGAAGCTTTCTTT
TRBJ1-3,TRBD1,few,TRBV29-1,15,CSALRDSSSGNTIYF,TGCAGCGCTCTTAGGGACAGCTCTTCTGGAAACACCATATATTTT
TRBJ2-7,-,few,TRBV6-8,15,CASSYSPHPIREQYF,TGTGCCAGCAGTTACTCTCCACACCCCATCCGCGAGCAGTACTTC
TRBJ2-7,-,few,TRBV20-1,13,CSGHTGTDYEQYF,TGCAGTGGACACACAGGGACCGACTACGAGCAGTACTTC
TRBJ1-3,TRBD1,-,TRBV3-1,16,CASSQKAGGSGNTIYF,TGTGCCAGCAGCCAAAAAGCAGGGGGCTCTGGAAACACCATATATTTT
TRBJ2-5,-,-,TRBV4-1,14,CASSLGTLQEAQYF,TGCGCCAGCAGCCTCGGGACTTTGCAAGAGGCCCAGTACTTC
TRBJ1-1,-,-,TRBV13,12,CASSQALREAFF,TGTGCCAGCAGTCAAGCCCTTCGAGAAGCTTTCTTT
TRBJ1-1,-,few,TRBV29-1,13,CSVEVALGAEAFF,TGCAGCGTTGAAGTGGCCCTGGGGGCTGAAGCTTTCTTT
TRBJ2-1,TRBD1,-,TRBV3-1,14,CASSQEPGQGFRFF,TGTGCCAGCAGCCAAGAACCGGGACAGGGGTTTCGGTTCTTC
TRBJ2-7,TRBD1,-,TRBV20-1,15,CGARRGQGGLYEQYF,TGCGGTGCTAGGAGGGGACAGGGGGGGTTATACGAGCAGTACTTC
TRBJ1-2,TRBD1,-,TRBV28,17,CASSLKRSGQGGYGYTF,TGTGCCAGCAGTTTGAAGCGATCGGGACAGGGGGGCTATGGCTACACCTTC
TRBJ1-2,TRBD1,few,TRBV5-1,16,CASSLGGTGDDYGYTF,TGCGCCAGCAGCTTGGGAGGGACAGGGGATGACTATGGCTACACCTTC
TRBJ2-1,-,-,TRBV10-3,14,CAISAEGLGNEQFF,TGTGCCATCTCCGCAGAGGGTTTGGGCAATGAGCAGTTCTTC
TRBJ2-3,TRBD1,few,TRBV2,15,CASSMDRGGTDTQYF,TGTGCCAGCAGTATGGACAGGGGTGGCACAGATACGCAGTATTTT
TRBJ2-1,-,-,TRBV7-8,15,CASSTTGAWGNEQFF,TGTGCCAGCAGTACCACAGGAGCTTGGGGAAATGAGCAGTTCTTC
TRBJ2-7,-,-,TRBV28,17,CASNINYRQSSTYEQYF,TGTGCCAGCAATATCAACTACCGGCAGTCCTCGACCTACGAGCAGTACTTC
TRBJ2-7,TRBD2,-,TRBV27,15,CASSPVGGGSYEQYF,TGTGCCAGCAGTCCAGTCGGGGGGGGCTCCTACGAGCAGTACTTC
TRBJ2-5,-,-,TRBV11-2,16,CASSFPGGGHGETQYF,TGTGCCAGCAGCTTCCCCGGCGGGGGCCATGGGGAGACCCAGTACTTC
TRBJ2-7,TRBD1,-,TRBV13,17,CASSSERHRGLFREQYF,TGTGCCAGCAGCTCCGAACGACACAGGGGCCTTTTTCGGGAGCAGTACTTC
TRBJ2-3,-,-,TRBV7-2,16,CASSLAVGAYTDTQYF,TGTGCCAGCAGCTTAGCGGTGGGCGCCTACACAGATACGCAGTATTTT
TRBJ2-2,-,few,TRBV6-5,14,CATHMDVPTGELFF,TGTGCCACCCACATGGACGTCCCCACCGGGGAGCTGTTTTTT
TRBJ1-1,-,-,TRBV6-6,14,CASSWGWENTEAFF,TGTGCCAGCAGTTGGGGGTGGGAGAACACTGAAGCTTTCTTT
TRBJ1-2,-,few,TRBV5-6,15,CASSLWDDTNYGYTF,TGTGCCAGCAGCTTGTGGGACGACACCAACTATGGCTACACCTTC
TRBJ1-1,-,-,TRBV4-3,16,CASSPSTGTMNTEAFF,TGCGCCAGCAGCCCCTCCACCGGGACAATGAACACTGAAGCTTTCTTT
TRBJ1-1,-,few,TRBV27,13,CASSAFLGTEAFF,TGTGCCAGCAGCGCTTTTCTGGGCACTGAAGCTTTCTTT
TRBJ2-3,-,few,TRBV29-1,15,CSVEDLGGRTDTQYF,TGCAGCGTTGAAGATTTAGGAGGTCGCACAGATACGCAGTATTTT
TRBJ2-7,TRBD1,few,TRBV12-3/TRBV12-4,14,CASRLGQGVYEQYF,TGTGCCAGCAGGTTAGGACAGGGGGTCTACGAGCAGTACTTC
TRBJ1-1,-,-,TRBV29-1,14,CSVTALLVNTEAFF,TGCAGCGTGACAGCCCTGTTGGTGAACACTGAAGCTTTCTTT
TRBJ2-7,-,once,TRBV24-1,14,CATSDPRTSGEQYF,TGTGCCACCAGTGATCCCAGAACGTCCGGCGAGCAGTACTTC
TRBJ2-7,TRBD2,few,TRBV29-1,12,CSAMTSYYEQYF,TGCAGCGCCATGACTAGCTACTACGAGCAGTACTTC
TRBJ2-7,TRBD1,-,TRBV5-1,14,CASSLTGDSNEQYF,TGCGCCAGCAGCCTGACAGGGGACTCCAACGAGCAGTACTTC
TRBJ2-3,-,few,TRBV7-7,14,CATRPLANTDTQYF,TGTGCTACCCGGCCCCTAGCAAACACAGATACGCAGTATTTT
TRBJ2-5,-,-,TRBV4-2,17,CASSQGGSPSPSETLYF,TGTGCCAGCAGCCAAGGGGGAAGCCCGTCACCGTCGGAGACCCTGTACTTC
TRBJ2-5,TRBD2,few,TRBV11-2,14,CASSQGTSAETQYF,TGTGCCAGCAGCCAGGGGACTAGTGCAGAGACCCAGTACTTC
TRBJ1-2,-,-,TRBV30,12,CAFERENYGYTF,TGTGCCTTTGAAAGAGAAAACTATGGCTACACCTTC
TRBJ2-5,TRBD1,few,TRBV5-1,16,CASSLVSGTGKETQYF,TGCGCCAGCAGCTTGGTATCCGGGACAGGGAAAGAGACCCAGTACTTC
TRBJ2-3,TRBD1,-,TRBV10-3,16,CAISFSGQGGPDTQYF,TGTGCCATCAGCTTTTCGGGACAGGGAGGTCCAGATACGCAGTATTTT
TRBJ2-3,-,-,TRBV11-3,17,CASSLELGGVSTDTQYF,TGTGCCAGCAGCTTAGAACTGGGTGGGGTCAGCACAGATACGCAGTATTTT
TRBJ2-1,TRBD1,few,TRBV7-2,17,CASSLGVGTGPYNEQFF,TGTGCCAGCAGCTTAGGGGTCGGGACAGGGCCCTACAATGAGCAGTTCTTC
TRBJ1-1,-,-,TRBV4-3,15,CASSQPREGNTEAFF,TGCGCCAGCAGCCAGCCCAGGGAGGGGAACACTGAAGCTTTCTTT
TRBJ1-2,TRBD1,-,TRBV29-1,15,CSVRRQGAANYGYTF,TGCAGCGTCCGTCGACAGGGGGCCGCTAACTATGGCTACACCTTC
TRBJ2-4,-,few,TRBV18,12,CASSGRHNEQYF,TGTGCCAGCTCCGGAAGGCACAATGAGCAGTACTTC
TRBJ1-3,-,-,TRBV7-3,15,CASSLNPGPGNAIYF,TGTGCCAGCAGCTTAAATCCAGGGCCTGGAAACGCCATATATTTT
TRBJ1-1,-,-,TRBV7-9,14,CASSVSGRDTEAFF,TGTGCCAGCAGCGTTTCTGGGAGGGACACTGAAGCTTTCTTT
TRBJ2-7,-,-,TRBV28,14,CASSLPGPASEQYF,TGTGCCAGCAGTCTACCCGGGCCCGCATCCGAGCAGTACTTC
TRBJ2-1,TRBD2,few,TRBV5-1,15,CASSTPSGAIHEQFF,TGCGCCAGCAGCACCCCTAGCGGGGCTATCCATGAGCAGTTCTTC
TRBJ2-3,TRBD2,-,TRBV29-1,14,CSGVAGGYTGTQYF,TGCAGCGGGGTAGCGGGGGGATACACAGGTACGCAGTATTTT
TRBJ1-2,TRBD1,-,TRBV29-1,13,CSTGDRDNYGYTF,TGCAGCACAGGGGACCGAGATAACTATGGCTACACCTTC
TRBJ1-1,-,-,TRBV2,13,CAIRKPGTTEAFF,TGTGCCATCAGAAAACCGGGGACGACTGAAGCTTTCTTT
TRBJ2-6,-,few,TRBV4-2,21,CASSQEGPSGRHRSGANVLTF,TGTGCCAGCAGCCAAGAGGGCCCCTCTGGGAGGCACCGCTCTGGGGCCAACGTCCTGACTTTC